Presented here are 26 T cell receptor beta chains from one specimen sequenced in a study of blood T cell repertoires in COVID-19. Some clones are missing from TCRdb's copy, which holds only in-frame ones; the method was immunoSEQ multiplex PCR. Among some 180,000 clones listed, roughly 88% were seen once. The sample taken for sequencing was peripheral blood. These receptors originate from a man in his fifties with COVID-19, enrolled during active disease.

This clone was detected once. The rearrangement links TRBV12-5 to TRBJ2-3; 13 bases match TRBD2. This CDR3 contains 19 residues. Germline values: CDR1 LGHNT, CDR2 FRNRAP. Germline trimming cut 6 bases from V and 2 bases from J; bases unmatched to any gene: 14. In DNA form, the CDR3 reads TGTGCTAGTGGCCCTTTACCGGGACTAGCGGGAAGGGTCACAGATACGCAGTATTTT. This gives the protein CASGPLPGLAGRVTDTQYF.

The J gene is TRBJ1-5, the V gene TRBV7-2; D uncertain. Germline V gene lookup returns CDR1 SGHTA and CDR2 FQGNSA. The ends were cut back, 5 bases at V and 1 base at J, with 12 bases in the middle. The length of the CDR3 is 15 residues. The CDR3 DNA sequence: TGTGCCAGCAGCGCGAGGGCCGGGAGCAATCAGCCCCAGCATTTT. Translated: CASSARAGSNQPQHF.

The J gene is TRBJ1-3, the V gene TRBV25-1; no reliable D call. The CDR3 is 12 amino acids. V shed 11 bases and J shed 0 bases, with 8 bases lying between them. CDR1 and CDR2 (germline): MGHDK, SYGVNS. The CDR3 protein is CAASGSGNTIYF. The CDR3 DNA reads as TGTGCCGCATCGGGCTCTGGAAACACCATATATTTT.

This chain links TRBV28 with TRBJ1-5; D gene ambiguous. CDR1 MDHEN and CDR2 SYDVKM come from the germline V gene. Trimming took off 3 bases at V and 4 bases at J, with 16 bases between the two ends. The CDR3 loop spans 16 amino acids. The CDR3 sequence: CASSFPRSPGNQPQHF. CDR3 coding DNA: TGTGCCAGCAGTTTCCCTAGGTCCCCCGGAAATCAGCCCCAGCATTTT. The whole variable domain, remainder taken from reference TRBV28 and TRBJ1-5, is DVKVTQSSRYLVKRTGEKVFLECVQDMDHENMFWYRQDPGLGLRLIYFSYDVKMKEKGDIPEGYSVSREKKERFSLILESASTNQTSMYLCASSFPRSPGNQPQHFGDGTRLSIL.

The chain couples TRBV5-8 to TRBJ1-1, with a possible D match to TRBD1 (6 bases). V was clipped by 7 bases and J by 1 base, with 17 bases between them. The CDR3 sequence is 15 residues long. In germline, CDR1 is SGHTS, CDR2 YDEGEE. The CDR3: CASLPVGTPNTEAFF. The CDR3 bases are TGTGCCAGCCTGCCCGTCGGGACACCGAACACTGAAGCTTTCTTT. Complete variable domain (other parts from reference TRBV5-8 and TRBJ1-1): EAGVTQSPTHLIKTRGQQATLRCSPISGHTSVYWYQQALGLGLQFLLWYDEGEERNRGNFPPRFSGRQFPNYSSELNVNALELEDSALYLCASLPVGTPNTEAFFGQGTRLTVV.

V is TRBV11-2 and J is TRBJ2-1; D gene uncertain. Germline lookup yields CDR1 SGHAT and CDR2 FQNNGV. Trimming pared 0 bases from V and 1 base from J, leaving 13 bases between. CDR3 length: 17 residues. The CDR3 DNA reads TGTGCCAGCAGCTTAGATTTTGGGCGTGAGTCCTACAATGAGCAGTTCTTC. The encoded protein is CASSLDFGRESYNEQFF.

In this sample, this clone turned up once. The V and J genes are TRBV7-7 and TRBJ2-5; D might be TRBD2 (6 bases). V shed 5 bases and J shed 5 bases, with 24 bases lying between them. CDR3 length: 17 amino acids. CDR1 and CDR2 from the germline V gene are SSHAT and FNYEAQ (reference sequence). The DNA of the CDR3 is TGTGCCAGCAGCCTCCTACGTTTTCGGGGTGGGAGGGAGACCCAGTACTTC. The encoded protein is CASSLLRFRGGRETQYF.

The V and J genes are TRBV3-1 (or the pseudogene TRBV3-2) and TRBJ2-1; D is perhaps TRBD2 (5 bases). The ends were cut back, 4 bases at V and 5 bases at J, with 18 bases in the middle. This CDR3 region has 16 residues. Germline CDR1 is LGHDT and CDR2 is YNNKEL (reference sequence). The CDR3 region has the DNA TGTGCCAGCAGCCCGGATGGCCGAGGGTGGGACAATGAGCAGTTCTTC. Protein product: CASSPDGRGWDNEQFF.

This chain connects TRBV9 to TRBJ2-7; TRBD2 might be the D (5 bases). V shed 0 bases and J shed 2 bases, with 15 bases lying between them. The CDR3 spans 16 residues. The germline V gene encodes CDR1 SGDLS and CDR2 YYNGEE. The DNA for the CDR3 is TGTGCCAGCAGCGTAGCAGCCAGCGGAGGACCCTACGAGCAGTACTTC. Its translation is CASSVAASGGPYEQYF.

The V call is TRBV30, the J call TRBJ1-3; a weak D match, TRBD1 (6 bases). Germline V gene sequence: CDR1 GTSNPN, CDR2 SVGIG (reference sequence). V was trimmed by 3 bases and J by 4 bases, leaving 10 bases between them. The CDR3 contains 13 residues. DNA of the CDR3: TGTGCCTGGAGACAGGGCGCAGGAAACACCATATATTTT. This gives the protein CAWRQGAGNTIYF. The full variable domain, its missing parts supplied by reference TRBV30 and TRBJ1-3, is SQTIHQWPATLVQPVGSPLSLECTVEGTSNPNLYWYRQAAGRGLQLLFYSVGIGQISSEVPQNLSASRPQDRQFILSSKKLLLSDSGFYLCAWRQGAGNTIYFGEGSWLTVV.

This clone has just a few counts. The chain recombines TRBV11-2 with TRBJ2-1; 10 bases match TRBD2. V was clipped by 5 bases and J by 7 bases; unmatched bases: 11. Germline assignment: CDR1 SGHAT and CDR2 FQNNGV. The CDR3 is 16 amino acids. DNA for the CDR3: TGTGCCAGCAGCCCCCGGGCTAGCGGGAGTACTAATGAGCAGTTCTTC. Protein product: CASSPRASGSTNEQFF. Based on the CDR3 plus reference TRBV11-2 and TRBJ2-1, the full variable domain is EAGVAQSPRYKIIEKRQSVAFWCNPISGHATLYWYQQILGQGPKLLIQFQNNGVVDDSQLPKDRFSAERLKGVDSTLKIQPAKLEDSAVYLCASSPRASGSTNEQFFGPGTRLTVL.

The chain carries TRBV18 and TRBJ2-7; 8 bases fit TRBD1. The V gene's germline CDR1 is KGHSH and CDR2 LQKENI. The junction had 6 bases not matched to a gene; V was cut back by 9 bases and J by 5 bases. The CDR3 loop spans 12 amino acids. The CDR3 nucleotides read TGTGCCAGTACAGGGGGGAGCGACGAGCAGTACTTC. The encoded protein is CASTGGSDEQYF.

The V gene is TRBV6-6, the J gene TRBJ1-6, with 12 nucleotides matching TRBD1. Germline CDR1 reads MNHNY; CDR2 reads SVGAGI (reference sequence). V shed 9 bases and J 9 bases; nucleotides not matched to a gene: 9. There are 15 residues in the CDR3. The CDR3 DNA follows: TGTGCCAGTTACGGGGGACAGGGGGCTTTTTCACCCCTCCACTTT. This codes for CASYGGQGAFSPLHF.

V is TRBV27 and J is TRBJ2-1; TRBD2 aligns across 10 bases. There are 16 residues in the CDR3. In germline, CDR1 is MNHEY, CDR2 SMNVEV (reference sequence). V shed 0 bases, J shed 7 bases, and the junction held 6 bases outside the gene matches. In DNA form, the CDR3 reads TGTGCCAGCAGTTTATCTGCTAGCGGGAGTTTGAATGAGCAGTTCTTC. This sequence encodes CASSLSASGSLNEQFF.

This chain connects TRBV6-2 or TRBV6-3 to TRBJ2-1; a possible D gene is TRBD1 (6 bases). This CDR3 has 14 amino acids. The germline V gene encodes CDR1 MNHEY and CDR2 SVGEGT. V dropped 5 bases and J dropped 4 bases, with 12 bases sitting between them. The CDR3 is CASSPGTLYNEQFF. The CDR3 DNA sequence: TGTGCCAGCAGTCCCGGGACATTGTACAATGAGCAGTTCTTC.

This chain connects TRBV5-5 to TRBJ1-5; D is perhaps TRBD1 (6 bases). The CDR3 is made up of 15 amino acids. V was trimmed by 6 bases and J by 7 bases, leaving 20 bases between them. CDR1 SGHKS and CDR2 YYEKEE come from the germline V gene (reference sequence). CDR3 sequence (DNA): TGTGCCAGCAAATCCACAAACAGGGAGCGACAGCCCCAGCATTTT. Amino acids: CASKSTNRERQPQHF.

The chain recombines TRBV27 with TRBJ2-7; possibly TRBD2 for D (6 bases). Germline V lookup: CDR1 MNHEY, CDR2 SMNVEV (reference sequence). Deletions cut 6 bases from V and 3 bases from J, with 15 bases between. This CDR3 has 14 residues. The CDR3 loop reads CASSSLGGVYEQYF. CDR3 DNA: TGTGCCAGCAGCTCGTTGGGGGGAGTCTACGAGCAGTACTTC.

The chain couples TRBV15 to TRBJ2-2; 15 bases fit TRBD2. With V trimmed by 2 bases and J by 4 bases, 8 bases remained unmatched. From germline, CDR1 is LNHNV and CDR2 YYDKDF (reference sequence). This CDR3 spans 19 amino acids. CDR3 in amino acids: CATSRYPGLAGGSTGELFF. For the CDR3, the DNA is TGTGCCACCAGCAGATACCCGGGACTAGCGGGAGGCTCCACCGGGGAGCTGTTTTTT.

This clone was recorded a few times. The chain carries TRBV6-1 and TRBJ1-5; TRBD1 is a possible D gene (6 bases). Germline V gene data show CDR1 as MNHNS and CDR2 as SASEGT. The V and J ends lost 10 bases and 3 bases respectively, with 10 bases between them. CDR3 length: 12 amino acids. In nucleotides, the CDR3 is TGTGCCACCATGGGGGCCAATCAGCCCCAGCATTTT. Translated, it gives CATMGANQPQHF.

The chain has TRBV7-6 and TRBJ2-7, with 8 nucleotides matching TRBD2. The CDR3 spans 15 residues. Unmatched junction bases numbered 4, after V lost 1 base and J lost 2 bases. The germline V gene encodes CDR1 SGHVS and CDR2 FNYEAQ. CDR3 region: CASSLGVGLAYEQYF. CDR3 nucleotides: TGTGCCAGCAGCTTAGGGGTGGGACTAGCCTACGAGCAGTACTTC.

DNA of the CDR3: TGTGCCAGCAGCTACGGGAACAATGAGCAGTTCTTC. This codes for CASSYGNNEQFF. The chain combines TRBV7-9 with TRBJ2-1; a possible D gene is TRBD2 (5 bases). The V end was cut by 4 bases, the J end by 5 bases, with 6 bases between. CDR3 size: 12 residues. The germline gives CDR1 SEHNR, CDR2 FQNEAQ (reference sequence). The variable domain in full, completed from reference TRBV7-9 and TRBJ2-1, reads DTGVSQNPRHKITKRGQNVTFRCDPISEHNRLYWYRQTLGQGPEFLTYFQNEAQLEKSRLLSDRFSAERPKGSFSTLEIQRTEQGDSAMYLCASSYGNNEQFFGPGTRLTVL.

V gene TRBV27 combines with J gene TRBJ1-5; 9 nucleotides agree with TRBD1. V lost 5 bases, J lost 5 bases, and 7 bases stayed unmatched. The CDR3 consists of 15 residues. Germline V CDR1 and CDR2: MNHEY, SMNVEV (reference sequence). The CDR3 protein is CASSGPGQGHQPQHF. The DNA of the CDR3 is TGTGCCAGCAGTGGACCGGGACAGGGTCATCAGCCCCAGCATTTT.

This chain joins TRBV15 and TRBJ2-1; 7 bases are a match to TRBD2. V lost 1 base to trimming and J lost 5 bases; unmatched junction nucleotides: 8. CDR1 and CDR2 from the germline V gene are LNHNV and YYDKDF (reference sequence). This CDR3 spans 16 amino acids. CDR3 DNA sequence: TGTGCCACCAGCAGAGGCCGGTCTAGCGGAAACAATGAGCAGTTCTTC. Amino acids: CATSRGRSSGNNEQFF. The whole variable domain, filled in from reference TRBV15 and TRBJ2-1, reads DAMVIQNPRYQVTQFGKPVTLSCSQTLNHNVMYWYQQKSSQAPKLLFHYYDKDFNNEADTPDNFQSRRPNTSFCFLDIRSPGLGDTAMYLCATSRGRSSGNNEQFFGPGTRLTVL.

The rearrangement joins TRBV19 to TRBJ2-1, with TRBD2 matching 8 bases. V gave up 5 bases and J gave up 9 bases; unmatched junction bases: 9. The V gene's germline CDR1 is LNHDA and CDR2 SQIVND (reference sequence). The CDR3 loop spans 14 amino acids. CDR3 DNA sequence: TGTGCCAGTAGTGCCCTCCTAGCGGGTCTTGAGCAGTTCTTC. Translation gives CASSALLAGLEQFF.

This rearrangement joins TRBV5-1 to TRBJ2-3; TRBD2 is a possible D gene (5 bases). Per the germline V gene, CDR1 is SGHRS and CDR2 is YFSETQ. The CDR3 length is 14 residues. V lost 6 bases and J lost 4, with 15 bases in between. In DNA form, the CDR3 reads TGCGCCAGCAAAGGCGGGCCTGGGGCAGATACGCAGTATTTT. This codes for CASKGGPGADTQYF.

V is TRBV5-1 and J is TRBJ1-2; unclear D gene. Germline CDR1 SGHRS, CDR2 YFSETQ. The length of the CDR3 is 14 residues. Between the trimmed V and J ends, which lost 0 bases and 1 base, there was a span of 7 bases. This CDR3 is CASSLGSDNYGYTF. The CDR3 DNA reads TGCGCCAGCAGCTTGGGTTCAGATAACTATGGCTACACCTTC.